This TCR beta chain came from a study of graft-versus-host responses after intestinal transplantation. Looking at the study overall: Recipients had multivisceral, liver-intestinal, or isolated intestinal transplants. Study-wide results and limits: Across patients carrying graft-donor T cell macrochimerism, allografts held high graft-versus-host to host-versus-graft clonal ratios.

TCRdb keeps only in-frame clones here, not all; method: immunoSEQ multiplex PCR. The table lists about 22,000 clones, around 78% of them singletons. Tissue from the graft was processed to free its intraepithelial and lamina propria lymphocytes. V was cut by 2 bases and J by 7 bases, with 10 bases left in between. Looked up from germline, CDR1 is SGHDT and CDR2 is YYEEEE. The CDR3 is 13 amino acids. A remark on this clone: The antigen remains unidentified.

This sequence joins TRBV5-6 and TRBJ2-1; TRBD1 is a possible D gene (5 bases). Sequenced material: ileum tissue, taken 12 days after intestinal transplant. The TCR sequence derives from a human patient who received an intestinal transplant, so some T cells may come from the graft donor. In DNA, the CDR3 is TGTGCCAGCAGCTTTATCCAGGGTAATGAGCAGTTCTTC. Its translation is CASSFIQGNEQFF.